Presented here are 30 T cell receptor beta chains from one specimen sequenced in a study of CD8 T cells in ankylosing spondylitis. Each CDR3 protein is one row after TCRdb ran MiXCR on the 5' RACE reads. The sample has roughly 280,000 distinct CDR3 sequences; about 19% are singletons. Source material: blood, either unsorted or a sorted T cell fraction (not recorded which). The receptors here all came from a male donor with ankylosing spondylitis or in good health (not recorded which).

The chain combines TRBV29-1 with TRBJ1-5; possible D gene TRBD1, 5 bases. The CDR3 is made up of 15 amino acids. Germline V gene data show CDR1 as SQVTM and CDR2 as ANQGSEA. V lost 5 bases and J lost 9, with 23 bases in between. In DNA, the CDR3 is TGCAGCGTTCAGACCGGACAAGGTGGTCGCGGGCCCCAGCATTTT. Encoded protein: CSVQTGQGGRGPQHF.

A few counts support this clonotype. The genes are TRBV28 and TRBJ2-5; D remains ambiguous. The CDR3 has 13 residues. V was pared by 3 bases and J by 3 bases, with 8 bases between. CDR1 and CDR2 from the germline V gene are MDHEN and SYDVKM. CDR3 sequence: CASSFVAEETQYF. The CDR3 bases are TGTGCCAGCAGTTTTGTGGCGGAAGAGACCCAGTACTTC.

A few counts support this clonotype. The V gene is TRBV27, the J gene TRBJ2-2; D gene unclear. Germline V gene lookup returns CDR1 MNHEY and CDR2 SMNVEV (reference sequence). Between the trimmed V and J ends, which lost 5 bases and 2 bases, there was a span of 12 bases. This CDR3 is 15 amino acids long. CDR3: CASSLTAYNTGELFF. The CDR3 DNA reads as TGTGCCAGCAGTCTAACGGCCTACAACACCGGGGAGCTGTTTTTT.

The chain joins TRBV4-1 to TRBJ1-4, with no clear D. The CDR3 covers 17 residues. Trimming stripped 0 bases from V and 7 bases from J, with 18 bases between. Per the germline V gene, CDR1 is MGHRA and CDR2 is YSYEKL. The CDR3 loop is CASSQDLTAKASEKLFF. For the CDR3, the DNA is TGCGCCAGCAGCCAAGATCTCACAGCGAAGGCTAGTGAAAAACTGTTTTTT.

There are a few counts of this clonotype. The rearrangement uses TRBV12-3 or TRBV12-4 and TRBJ2-5; 9 bases are shared with TRBD2. The CDR3 is 14 amino acids. The V gene end was trimmed by 7 bases and the J gene end by 5 bases; junction bases not matched to a gene: 8. In DNA, the CDR3 is TGTGCCAGCACCAGCGGGGGGCTATGGGAGACCCAGTACTTC. Its protein is CASTSGGLWETQYF.

The sample holds many counts of this clonotype. The chain joins TRBV7-2 to TRBJ2-3; D remains ambiguous. Trimming left V 4 bases short and J 0 bases short, with 11 bases between. The CDR3 runs 15 residues. Germline V gene data show CDR1 as SGHTA and CDR2 as FQGNSA. The CDR3 DNA reads TGTGCCAGCAGCTATGGCCACCCTAGCACAGATACGCAGTATTTT. Translating gives CASSYGHPSTDTQYF.

A few counts support this clonotype. The chain joins TRBV27 to TRBJ1-2; D is perhaps TRBD1 (5 bases). Germline lookup yields CDR1 MNHEY and CDR2 SMNVEV (reference sequence). V lost 11 bases and J 4 bases, leaving 17 bases between the germline ends. This CDR3 is built from 13 residues. As DNA, the CDR3 is TGTGCCGCAAGGGGCTCCGGGGGCTATGGCTACACCTTC. It yields the protein CAARGSGGYGYTF.

This clonotype has ten or more counts. V gene TRBV5-1 combines with J gene TRBJ2-7; a weak D match, TRBD1 (5 bases). The length of the CDR3 is 15 residues. Germline V CDR1 and CDR2: SGHRS, YFSETQ. V gave up 0 bases and J gave up 4 bases, with 14 bases separating them. The CDR3 nucleotides read TGCGCCAGCAGCTTGGTGGTCAGGGTATGGTACGAGCAGTACGTC. Translating it yields CASSLVVRVWYEQYV.

This clonotype was counted between two and nine times. The gene calls are TRBV12-3 or TRBV12-4 and TRBJ1-1; D unclear. V lost 8 bases, J lost 1 base, and 14 bases lay in between. The CDR3 covers 14 residues. In nucleotides, the CDR3 is TGTGCCAGCTCCGAAGGAGGTACGAACACTGAAGCTTTCTTT. Protein: CASSEGGTNTEAFF.

The chain carries TRBV30 and TRBJ1-1; D uncertain. The germline CDR1 and CDR2 sequences are GTSNPN and SVGIG (reference sequence). V lost 0 bases, J lost 5 bases, and 4 bases lay in between. This CDR3 spans 11 amino acids. The CDR3 loop reads CAWSVQTEAFF. DNA for the CDR3: TGTGCCTGGAGTGTACAAACTGAAGCTTTCTTT.

There are a few counts of this clonotype. This chain connects TRBV7-2 to TRBJ1-2; 10 bases match TRBD1. CDR1 is SGHTA and CDR2 is FQGNSA in the germline V gene. CDR3 size: 13 residues. J gave up 5 bases and V 5 bases, and 2 bases lay outside the gene matches. The CDR3: CASSRDRGYGYTF. The CDR3 DNA reads TGTGCCAGCAGCCGGGACAGGGGTTATGGCTACACCTTC.

The chain carries TRBV7-8 and TRBJ2-2, with D uncertain. The V gene's germline CDR1 is SGHVS and CDR2 FQNEAQ. Trimming took 3 bases from V and 3 from J, leaving 14 bases between them. This CDR3 contains 16 residues. This CDR3 is CASSFRSLRDTGELFF. The CDR3 DNA follows: TGTGCCAGCAGCTTCAGGTCGCTCCGAGACACCGGGGAGCTGTTTTTT.

This sequence joins TRBV2 and TRBJ2-7; D unclear. The germline V gene has CDR1 SNHLY and CDR2 FYNNEI. The germline V and J ends were trimmed by 2 bases and 6 bases, with 11 bases remaining between them. The CDR3 has 13 amino acids. The CDR3 DNA is TGTGCCAGCAGTGAATCTTGGGTCAGCGAGCAGTACGTC. This gives the protein CASSESWVSEQYV.

V usage is TRBV6-9 and J usage is TRBJ2-1, with D tentatively TRBD1 (6 bases). CDR3 length: 14 amino acids. V lost 11 bases, J lost 4 bases, and 18 bases lay in between. Per the germline V gene, CDR1 is MNHGY and CDR2 is SVAAGI. CDR3 nucleotide sequence: TGTGCCGGGGACACAGCCACAGATTACAATGAGCAGTTCTTC. Translating it yields CAGDTATDYNEQFF.

This clonotype was recorded only once. The J gene is TRBJ2-7, the V gene TRBV6-1, with a weak D call TRBD1 (6 bases). CDR1 and CDR2 (germline): MNHNS, SASEGT. The V and J ends lost 3 bases and 7 bases respectively, with 16 bases between them. The CDR3 extends over 14 amino acids. The CDR3 spells CASSDGTGLREQYV. The CDR3 DNA follows: TGTGCCAGCAGTGATGGTACAGGGCTGCGGGAGCAGTACGTC.

The chain couples TRBV29-1 to TRBJ1-5, with unresolved D. Per germline, CDR1 SQVTM and CDR2 ANQGSEA. The CDR3 sequence is 13 residues long. The germline V and J ends were trimmed by 4 bases and 6 bases, with 13 bases remaining between them. CDR3 DNA: TGCAGCGTTGGAGGCTTAGAGGGTCAGCCCCAGCATTTT. As protein: CSVGGLEGQPQHF.

This clonotype has only a few counts. This chain uses TRBV5-1 with TRBJ2-5; 8 nucleotides align to TRBD1. Germline assignment: CDR1 SGHRS and CDR2 YFSETQ. There are 14 residues in the CDR3. V lost 1 base and J lost 4; bases outside the gene matches: 3. The chain's CDR3 is CASSLQGAGETQYF. CDR3 coding DNA: TGCGCCAGCAGCTTGCAGGGGGCTGGAGAGACCCAGTACTTC.

This clonotype was found a few times. The genes are TRBV14 and TRBJ2-1; TRBD1 or TRBD2 may be the D gene (5 bases each). Germline-derived CDR1 and CDR2 are SGHDN and FVKESK. The CDR3 consists of 13 residues. The V end was cut by 6 bases, the J end by 8 bases, with 14 bases between. The DNA for the CDR3 is TGTGCCAGCAGAGAATTGGGGGTATATGAGCAGTTCTTC. This gives the protein CASRELGVYEQFF.

The chain has TRBV2 and TRBJ2-1; D gene ambiguous. This CDR3 comprises 11 residues. CDR1 is SNHLY, CDR2 FYNNEI, per germline. V was trimmed by 4 bases and J by 10 bases, leaving 8 bases between them. This CDR3 is CASSVAREQFF. CDR3 coding DNA: TGTGCCAGCAGTGTTGCACGAGAGCAGTTCTTC. The variable domain in full, with the rest retrieved from reference TRBV2 and TRBJ2-1, is EPEVTQTPSHQVTQMGQEVILRCVPISNHLYFYWYRQILGQKVEFLVSFYNNEISEKSEIFDDQFSVERPDGSNFTLKIRSTKLEDSAMYFCASSVAREQFFGPGTRLTVL.

This clonotype was counted between two and nine times. The chain employs TRBV2 and TRBJ1-1; tentative D call: TRBD1 (6 bases). Germline values: CDR1 SNHLY, CDR2 FYNNEI. This CDR3 region has 13 residues. The V gene lost 3 bases and the J gene lost 8 bases, with 13 bases spanning the gap. CDR3 residues: CASSELVRGEAFF. The CDR3, as DNA: TGTGCCAGCAGTGAGTTGGTCAGGGGAGAAGCTTTCTTT. Filled out from reference TRBV2 and TRBJ1-1, the complete variable domain reads EPEVTQTPSHQVTQMGQEVILRCVPISNHLYFYWYRQILGQKVEFLVSFYNNEISEKSEIFDDQFSVERPDGSNFTLKIRSTKLEDSAMYFCASSELVRGEAFFGQGTRLTVV.

V gene TRBV3-1 combines with J gene TRBJ2-1; 7 bases match TRBD1. The germline V gene encodes CDR1 LGHDT and CDR2 YNNKEL (reference sequence). Germline trimming cut 0 bases from V and 2 bases from J; bases unmatched to any gene: 1. The length of the CDR3 is 15 residues. Here the CDR3 reads CASSQEGQTYNEQFF. The CDR3, as DNA: TGTGCCAGCAGCCAAGAGGGACAGACCTACAATGAGCAGTTCTTC.

A note on this clonotype: One junction end does not reproduce the germline sequence, and a read error may be involved. The chain joins TRBV11-2 to TRBJ2-5, with a weak D call TRBD1 (6 bases). The CDR3 is made up of 14 amino acids. The germline V gene has CDR1 SGHAT and CDR2 FQNNGV. Here the CDR3 reads CASSSWTVQENQYF. The CDR3 bases are TGTGCCAGCAGCTCCTGGACAGTCCAAGAGAACCAGTACTTC.

This clonotype was counted at least ten times. The J gene is TRBJ1-5, the V gene TRBV20-1, with D possibly matching TRBD1 (6 bases). Trimming stripped 2 bases from V and 6 bases from J, with 17 bases between. Germline V CDR1 and CDR2: DFQATT, SNEGSKA (reference sequence). The CDR3 runs 15 residues. The CDR3 nucleotides are TGCAGTGCTAGACCCTCGGGGGGGCTGAGTCAGCCCCAGCATTTT. It encodes CSARPSGGLSQPQHF.

A single count supports this clonotype. Relative to the germline gene, one junction end is altered; a read error may explain this. The chain has TRBV20-1 and TRBJ1-5; D is possibly TRBD1 (5 bases). The CDR3 sequence is 15 residues long. CDR1 DFQATT and CDR2 SNEGSKA come from the germline V gene (reference sequence). The CDR3 nucleotides read TGCAGTGCTAGAGACCCAGGGAGGAGCAATCAGCCCCGGCATTTT. Its translation is CSARDPGRSNQPRHF.

This clonotype was counted ten times or more. This chain links TRBV5-1 with TRBJ1-4; D is uncertain. This CDR3 comprises 16 residues. Germline loops: CDR1 SGHRS, CDR2 YFSETQ. Trimming stripped 1 base from V and 3 bases from J, with 13 bases between. The CDR3 here is CASSLSGKLSNEKLFF. The DNA of the CDR3 is TGCGCCAGCAGCTTGTCGGGGAAGCTTTCTAATGAAAAACTGTTTTTT.

The CDR3 loop reads CASSQETSGLSGNTIYF. As DNA, the CDR3 is TGTGCCAGCAGCCAAGAGACCTCAGGGCTCTCTGGAAACACCATATATTTT. The chain carries TRBV3-1 and TRBJ1-3; possible D gene TRBD1, 5 bases. Germline V CDR1 and CDR2: LGHDT, YNNKEL (reference sequence). V was trimmed by 0 bases and J by 0 bases, leaving 12 bases between them. The CDR3 spans 17 residues. Variable domain in full (rest from reference TRBV3-1 and TRBJ1-3): DTAVSQTPKYLVTQMGNDKSIKCEQNLGHDTMYWYKQDSKKFLKIMFSYNNKELIINETVPNRFSPKSPDKAHLNLHINSLELGDSAVYFCASSQETSGLSGNTIYFGEGSWLTVV.

There are a few counts of this clonotype. The V gene is TRBV4-1, the J gene TRBJ2-5, with 8 nucleotides matching TRBD1. Germline V gene lookup returns CDR1 MGHRA and CDR2 YSYEKL. The CDR3 is made up of 15 amino acids. The ends lost 0 bases at V and 3 bases at J; junction bases unmatched: 3. CDR3 DNA sequence: TGCGCCAGCAGCCAAGAACGACAGGGGAAAGAGACCCAGTACTTC. Translated, it gives CASSQERQGKETQYF.

A word on this clonotype: Possible read error: a much larger clone is one base away. This chain uses TRBV27 with TRBJ2-3; 9 bases align to TRBD2. CDR3 length: 17 amino acids. Germline CDR1 is MNHEY and CDR2 is SMNVEV (reference sequence). CDR3 residues: CVSKRTGLAISTDTQYF. CDR3 sequence (DNA): TGTGTCAGCAAACGGACAGGACTAGCGATCTCCACAGATACGCAGTATTTT.

The chain recombines TRBV20-1 with TRBJ2-3; D ambiguous. The germline gives CDR1 DFQATT, CDR2 SNEGSKA (reference sequence). CDR3 length equals 14 residues. Trimming removed 1 base at V and 6 bases at J, with 14 bases between. CDR3 bases: TGCAGTGCTAGAGGACCCGGTAGGCCGGATACGCAGTATTTT. Translation: CSARGPGRPDTQYF.

This clonotype has a count of ten or more. The chain couples TRBV28 to TRBJ2-3; 8 nucleotides align to TRBD2. Germline V gives CDR1 MDHEN, CDR2 SYDVKM. The CDR3 has 16 amino acids. V lost 3 bases to trimming and J lost 11 bases; unmatched junction nucleotides: 16. This chain's CDR3 is CASSLTAGGPSDGQYF. DNA of the CDR3: TGTGCCAGCAGTTTGACGGCGGGGGGCCCCTCGGATGGGCAGTATTTT.